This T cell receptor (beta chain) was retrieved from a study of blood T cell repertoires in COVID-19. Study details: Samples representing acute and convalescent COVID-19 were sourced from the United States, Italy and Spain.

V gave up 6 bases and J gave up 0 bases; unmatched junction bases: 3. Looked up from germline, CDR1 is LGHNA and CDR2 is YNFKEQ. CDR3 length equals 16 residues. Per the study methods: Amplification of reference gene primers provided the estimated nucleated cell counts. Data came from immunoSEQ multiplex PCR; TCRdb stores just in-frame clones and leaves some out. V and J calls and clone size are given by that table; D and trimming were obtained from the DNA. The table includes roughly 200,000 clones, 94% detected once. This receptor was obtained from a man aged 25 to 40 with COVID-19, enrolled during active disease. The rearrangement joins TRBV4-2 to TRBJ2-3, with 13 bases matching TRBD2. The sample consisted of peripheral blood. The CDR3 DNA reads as TGTGCCAGCAGTCCGACTAGCGGGGGGAGCACAGATACGCAGTATTTT. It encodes CASSPTSGGSTDTQYF.